This T cell receptor beta chain comes out of a study of cytomegalovirus exposure and HLA in healthy donors. The study's findings and limits: Later findings reportedly placed an Asian-associated ancestry cluster below the roughly 700-donor mean for N-insertions. A missense variant in DCLRE1C was later tied to TCR beta V- and J-gene trimming.

In the case of this clone: Its matching antigen is unknown.

Germline CDR1 and CDR2: LNHDA and SQIVND (reference sequence). V trimming: 4 bases; J trimming: 4 bases; junction bases outside the gene matches: 6. The CDR3 extends over 14 amino acids. The primer mix had 60 Vbeta and 13 Jbeta primers. The repertoire was sequenced with immunoSEQ multiplex PCR; TCRdb's copy has only in-frame clones and lacks some. The sample data list 50,000 or so clones. The specimen was PBMCs. This chain joins TRBV19 and TRBJ2-7; 8 nucleotides align to TRBD1. The sequence came from a man in his forties in good health and CMV-seropositive. The CDR3 sequence is CASSKSGTGYEQYF. In DNA, the CDR3 is TGTGCCAGTAGTAAATCCGGGACAGGATACGAGCAGTACTTC. The whole variable domain, remainder taken from reference TRBV19 and TRBJ2-7, is DGGITQSPKYLFRKEGQNVTLSCEQNLNHDAMYWYRQDPGQGLRLIYYSQIVNDFQKGDIAEGYSVSREKKESFPLTVTSAQKNPTAFYLCASSKSGTGYEQYFGPGTRLTVT.